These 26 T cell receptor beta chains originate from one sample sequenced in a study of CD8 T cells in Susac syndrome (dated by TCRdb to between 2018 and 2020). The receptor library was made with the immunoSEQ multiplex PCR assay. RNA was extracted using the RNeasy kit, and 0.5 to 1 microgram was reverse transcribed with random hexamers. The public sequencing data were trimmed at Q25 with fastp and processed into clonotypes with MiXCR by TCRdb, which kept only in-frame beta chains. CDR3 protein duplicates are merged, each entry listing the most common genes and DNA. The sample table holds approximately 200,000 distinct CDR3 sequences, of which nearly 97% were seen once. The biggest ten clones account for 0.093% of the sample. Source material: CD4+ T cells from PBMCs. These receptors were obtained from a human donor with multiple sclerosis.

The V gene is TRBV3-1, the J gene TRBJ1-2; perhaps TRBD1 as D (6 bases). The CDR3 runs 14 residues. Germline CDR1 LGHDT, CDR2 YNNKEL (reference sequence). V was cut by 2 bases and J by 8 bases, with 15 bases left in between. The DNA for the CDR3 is TGTGCCAGCAGCCAATTATCCTCACAGGGCGGCTACACCTTC. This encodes CASSQLSSQGGYTF.

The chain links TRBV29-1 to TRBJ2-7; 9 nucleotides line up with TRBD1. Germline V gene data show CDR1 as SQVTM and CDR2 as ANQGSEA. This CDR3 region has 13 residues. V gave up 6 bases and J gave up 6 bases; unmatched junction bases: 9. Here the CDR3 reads CSVVPPGQGEQYF. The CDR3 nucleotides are TGCAGCGTCGTACCCCCGGGACAGGGCGAGCAGTACTTC.

As DNA, the CDR3 is TGTGCCAGCAGTTTAGAAATGGGGTTTGGGGTTTCCTACGAGCAGTACTTC. Protein product: CASSLEMGFGVSYEQYF. V gene TRBV12-3 or TRBV12-4 combines with J gene TRBJ2-7; D unresolved. The CDR3 runs 17 residues. V was cut by 1 base and J by 1 base, with 17 bases left in between.

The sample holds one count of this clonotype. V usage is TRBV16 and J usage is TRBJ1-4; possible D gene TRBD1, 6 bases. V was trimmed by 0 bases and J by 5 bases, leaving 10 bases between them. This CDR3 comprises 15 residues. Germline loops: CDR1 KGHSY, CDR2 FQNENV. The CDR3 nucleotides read TGTGCCAGCAGCCAATCGACAGGAGCGAATGAAAAACTGTTTTTT. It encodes CASSQSTGANEKLFF.

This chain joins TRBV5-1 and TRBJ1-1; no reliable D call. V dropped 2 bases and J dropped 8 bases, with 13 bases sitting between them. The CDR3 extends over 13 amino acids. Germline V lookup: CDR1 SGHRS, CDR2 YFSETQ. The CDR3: CASSFNTGREAFF. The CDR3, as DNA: TGCGCCAGCAGCTTCAACACCGGACGGGAAGCTTTCTTT. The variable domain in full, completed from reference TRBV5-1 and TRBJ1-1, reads KAGVTQTPRYLIKTRGQQVTLSCSPISGHRSVSWYQQTPGQGLQFLFEYFSETQRNKGNFPGRFSGRQFSNSRSEMNVSTLELGDSALYLCASSFNTGREAFFGQGTRLTVV.

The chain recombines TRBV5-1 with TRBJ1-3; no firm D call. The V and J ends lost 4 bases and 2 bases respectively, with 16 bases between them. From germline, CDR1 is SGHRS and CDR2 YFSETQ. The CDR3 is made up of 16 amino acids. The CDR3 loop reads CASSPVSGKTGNTIYF. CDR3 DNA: TGCGCCAGCAGCCCGGTTTCGGGCAAGACTGGAAACACCATATATTTT.

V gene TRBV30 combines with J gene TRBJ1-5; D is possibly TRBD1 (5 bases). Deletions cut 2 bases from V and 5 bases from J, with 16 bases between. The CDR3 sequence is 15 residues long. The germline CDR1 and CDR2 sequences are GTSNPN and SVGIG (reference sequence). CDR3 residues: CAWSIGTFTDQPQHF. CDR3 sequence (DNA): TGTGCCTGGAGTATCGGGACCTTCACAGATCAGCCCCAGCATTTT.

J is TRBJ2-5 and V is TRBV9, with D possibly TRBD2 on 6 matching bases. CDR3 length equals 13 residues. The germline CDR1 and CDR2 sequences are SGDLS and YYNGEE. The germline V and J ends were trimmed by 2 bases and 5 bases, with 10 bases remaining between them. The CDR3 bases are TGTGCCAGCAGCGTGGGGGGTGGTGAGACCCAGTACTTC. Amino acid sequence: CASSVGGGETQYF.

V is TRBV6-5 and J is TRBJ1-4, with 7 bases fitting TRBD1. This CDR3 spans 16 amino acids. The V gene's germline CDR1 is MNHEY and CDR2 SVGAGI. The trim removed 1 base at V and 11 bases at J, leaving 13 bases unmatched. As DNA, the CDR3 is TGTGCCAGCAGTTACTACAGGGGCGGGTTGATGAGGAAACTGTTTTTT. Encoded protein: CASSYYRGGLMRKLFF.

The CDR3 sequence is CATGTGRDTGELFF. As DNA, the CDR3 is TGTGCCACGGGGACAGGCCGGGACACCGGGGAGCTGTTTTTT. This chain uses TRBV19 with TRBJ2-2; 8 bases match TRBD1. The J segment lost 3 bases and the V segment lost 10 bases, leaving 7 bases of the junction unmatched. The CDR3 sequence is 14 residues long. Germline CDR1 LNHDA, CDR2 SQIVND (reference sequence).

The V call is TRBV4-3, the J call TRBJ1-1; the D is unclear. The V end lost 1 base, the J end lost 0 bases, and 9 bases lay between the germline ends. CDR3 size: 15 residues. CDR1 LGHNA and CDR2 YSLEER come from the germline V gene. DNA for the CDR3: TGCGCCAGCAGCCAAGTAACAGCCATGAACACTGAAGCTTTCTTT. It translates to CASSQVTAMNTEAFF.

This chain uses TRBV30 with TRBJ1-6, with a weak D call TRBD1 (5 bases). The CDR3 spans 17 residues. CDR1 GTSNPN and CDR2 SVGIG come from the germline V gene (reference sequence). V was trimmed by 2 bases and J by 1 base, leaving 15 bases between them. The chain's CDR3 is CAWSFGAGPSYNSPLHF. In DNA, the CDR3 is TGTGCCTGGAGTTTCGGGGCGGGGCCTTCCTATAATTCACCCCTCCACTTT.

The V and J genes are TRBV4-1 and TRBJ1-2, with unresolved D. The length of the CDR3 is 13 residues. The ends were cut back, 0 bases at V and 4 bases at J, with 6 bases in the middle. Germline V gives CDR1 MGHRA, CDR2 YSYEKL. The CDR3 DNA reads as TGCGCCAGCAGCCAAGACGGCTTCTATGGCTACACCTTC. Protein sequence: CASSQDGFYGYTF.

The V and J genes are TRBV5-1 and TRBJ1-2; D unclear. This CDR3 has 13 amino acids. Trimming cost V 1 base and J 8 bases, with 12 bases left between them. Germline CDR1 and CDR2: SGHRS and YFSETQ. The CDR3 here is CASSLSTASGYTF. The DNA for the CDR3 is TGCGCCAGCAGCTTGAGCACGGCCAGCGGCTACACCTTC. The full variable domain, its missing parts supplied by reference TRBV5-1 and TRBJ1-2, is KAGVTQTPRYLIKTRGQQVTLSCSPISGHRSVSWYQQTPGQGLQFLFEYFSETQRNKGNFPGRFSGRQFSNSRSEMNVSTLELGDSALYLCASSLSTASGYTFGSGTRLTVV.

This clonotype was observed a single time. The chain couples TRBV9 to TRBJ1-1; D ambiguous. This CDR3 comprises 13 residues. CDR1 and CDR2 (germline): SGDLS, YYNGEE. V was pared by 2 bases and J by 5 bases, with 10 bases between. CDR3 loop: CASSVRPGTEAFF. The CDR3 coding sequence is TGTGCCAGCAGCGTCCGGCCCGGGACTGAAGCTTTCTTT.

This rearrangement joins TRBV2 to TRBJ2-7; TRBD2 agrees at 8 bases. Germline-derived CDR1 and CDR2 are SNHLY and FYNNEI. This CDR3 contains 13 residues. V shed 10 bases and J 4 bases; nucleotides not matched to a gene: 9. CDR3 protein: CATTGGRGYEQYF. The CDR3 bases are TGTGCCACCACGGGGGGGAGGGGTTACGAGCAGTACTTC.

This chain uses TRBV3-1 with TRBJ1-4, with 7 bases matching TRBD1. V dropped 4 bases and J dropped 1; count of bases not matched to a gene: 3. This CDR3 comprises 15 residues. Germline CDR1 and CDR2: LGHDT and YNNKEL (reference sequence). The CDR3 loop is CASSPRQGTNEKLFF. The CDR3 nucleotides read TGTGCCAGCAGCCCCCGACAGGGAACTAATGAAAAACTGTTTTTT. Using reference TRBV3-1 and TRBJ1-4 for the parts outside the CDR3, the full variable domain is DTAVSQTPKYLVTQMGNDKSIKCEQNLGHDTMYWYKQDSKKFLKIMFSYNNKELIINETVPNRFSPKSPDKAHLNLHINSLELGDSAVYFCASSPRQGTNEKLFFGSGTQLSVL.

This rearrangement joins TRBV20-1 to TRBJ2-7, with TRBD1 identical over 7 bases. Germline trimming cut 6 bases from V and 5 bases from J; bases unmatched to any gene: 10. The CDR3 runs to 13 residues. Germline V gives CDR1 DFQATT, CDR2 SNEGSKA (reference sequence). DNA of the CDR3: TGCAGTGCGCTTAAAGATACAGGGGACGAGCAGTACTTC. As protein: CSALKDTGDEQYF.

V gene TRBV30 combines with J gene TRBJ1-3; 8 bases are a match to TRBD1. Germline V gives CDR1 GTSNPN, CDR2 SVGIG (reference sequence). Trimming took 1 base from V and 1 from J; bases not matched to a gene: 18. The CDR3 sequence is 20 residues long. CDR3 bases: TGTGCCTGGAGTGACCGACGGACAGGGCCCACCCGGAAGTCTGGAAACACCATATATTTT. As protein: CAWSDRRTGPTRKSGNTIYF.

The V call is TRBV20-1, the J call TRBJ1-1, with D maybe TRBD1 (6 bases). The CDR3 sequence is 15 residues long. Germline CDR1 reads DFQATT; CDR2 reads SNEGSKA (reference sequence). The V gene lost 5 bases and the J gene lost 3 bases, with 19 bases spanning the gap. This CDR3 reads CSAEGTWIKYTEAFF. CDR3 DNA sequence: TGCAGTGCTGAGGGGACATGGATTAAGTACACTGAAGCTTTCTTT.

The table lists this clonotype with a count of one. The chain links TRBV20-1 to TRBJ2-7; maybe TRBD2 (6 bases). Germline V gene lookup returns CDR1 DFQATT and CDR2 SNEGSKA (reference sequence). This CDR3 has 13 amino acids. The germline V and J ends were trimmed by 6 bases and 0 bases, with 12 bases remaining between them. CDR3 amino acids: CSANLAHSYEQYF. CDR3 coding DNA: TGCAGTGCCAATCTAGCGCACTCCTACGAGCAGTACTTC.

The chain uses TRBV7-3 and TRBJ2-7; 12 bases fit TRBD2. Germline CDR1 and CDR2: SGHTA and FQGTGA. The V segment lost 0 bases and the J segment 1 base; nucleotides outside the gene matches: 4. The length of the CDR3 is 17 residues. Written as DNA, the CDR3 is TGTGCCAGCAGCTTAACTTGGACTAGCGGGAATTCCTACGAGCAGTACTTC. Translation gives CASSLTWTSGNSYEQYF.

In DNA form, the CDR3 reads TGCAGTGCTAGAGAATCTGGTCGGGGCTACGAGCAGTACTTC. Translation gives CSARESGRGYEQYF. The V call is TRBV20-1, the J call TRBJ2-7; TRBD2 might be the D (5 bases). Germline CDR1 and CDR2: DFQATT and SNEGSKA (reference sequence). The CDR3 is made up of 14 amino acids. The germline V and J ends were trimmed by 0 bases and 3 bases, with 12 bases remaining between them.

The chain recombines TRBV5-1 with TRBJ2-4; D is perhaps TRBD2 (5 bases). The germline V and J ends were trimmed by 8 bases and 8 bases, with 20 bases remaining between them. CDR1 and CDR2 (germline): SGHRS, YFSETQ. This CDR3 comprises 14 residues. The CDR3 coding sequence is TGCGCCAGTTCCCTCGTTGGGCCCGGGGACATTCAGTACTTC. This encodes CASSLVGPGDIQYF.

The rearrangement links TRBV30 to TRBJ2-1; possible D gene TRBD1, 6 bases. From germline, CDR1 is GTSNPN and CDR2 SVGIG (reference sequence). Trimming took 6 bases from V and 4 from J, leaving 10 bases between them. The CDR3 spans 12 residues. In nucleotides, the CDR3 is TGTGCCTGCCGGACAGATTACAATGAGCAGTTCTTC. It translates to CACRTDYNEQFF.

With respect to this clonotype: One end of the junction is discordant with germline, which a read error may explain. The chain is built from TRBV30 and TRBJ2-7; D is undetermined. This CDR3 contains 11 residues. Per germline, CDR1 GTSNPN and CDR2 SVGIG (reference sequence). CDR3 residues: CAWSVRSGHHF. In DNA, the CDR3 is TGTGCCTGGAGTGTACGATCGGGTCACCACTTC.